This T cell receptor (beta chain) stems from a study of response to subunit inactivated influenza vaccine. Concerning this clonotype: What it recognizes is unknown.

TCRdb passed the RT-PCR reads through MiXCR, listing each CDR3 protein once. The table lists roughly 700,000 distinct CDR3 sequences, around 14% of them singletons. Germline V gives CDR1 MNHEY, CDR2 SVGEGT. V was clipped by 4 bases and J by 5 bases; unmatched bases: 5. This CDR3 contains 15 residues. Study-wide points: New T cells are recruited in small numbers by each seasonal influenza vaccination, according to the authors' suggestion.

The chain joins TRBV6-2 or TRBV6-3 to TRBJ2-7; 13 bases are a match to TRBD2. This clonotype originated in a man aged 45-60 years who received an inactivated influenza vaccine. Sequenced material: PBMCs from blood, taken 14 days before vaccination. CDR3 nucleotides: TGTGCCAGCAGTTCTCCGGGACTAGCGGGGAACGAGCAGTACTTC. This sequence encodes CASSSPGLAGNEQYF.